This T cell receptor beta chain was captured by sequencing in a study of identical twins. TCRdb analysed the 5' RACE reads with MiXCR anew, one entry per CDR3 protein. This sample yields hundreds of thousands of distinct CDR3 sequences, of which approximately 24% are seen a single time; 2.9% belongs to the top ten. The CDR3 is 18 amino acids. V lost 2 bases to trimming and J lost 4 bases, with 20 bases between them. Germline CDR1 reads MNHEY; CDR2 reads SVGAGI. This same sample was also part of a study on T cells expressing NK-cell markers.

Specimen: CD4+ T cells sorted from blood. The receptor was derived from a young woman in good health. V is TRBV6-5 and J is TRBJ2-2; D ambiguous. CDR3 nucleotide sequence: TGTGCCAGCAGTTACAAGGTCCCTAGTTCCTCGACCACCGGGGAGCTGTTTTTT. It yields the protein CASSYKVPSSSTTGELFF.